This T cell receptor beta chain was recovered during a study of Ad26.COV2.S vaccination and SARS-CoV-2 variants. Study observations and caveats: The TCR breadth and depth analyses may have produced an underestimate of total T cell responses. Placebo recipients trailed vaccine recipients in spike-specific TCR breadth. Responses of spike-specific T cells (both CD8+ and CD4+) reportedly showed substantial breadth after vaccination. Placebo and vaccine recipients had non-spike TCR breadth that was similar.

This clone came up once. What it binds is unknown. Profiling relied on immunoSEQ multiplex PCR, and the TCRdb table lists in-frame clones only, not all of them. This sample has 350,000 to 450,000 clones, with approximately 90% found just once. This CDR3 has 14 residues. J gave up 7 bases and V 6 bases, and 7 bases lay outside the gene matches. Germline assignment: CDR1 KGHSH and CDR2 LQKENI. The rearrangement links TRBV18 to TRBJ1-2, with 11 bases identical to TRBD1. The TCR sequence derives from a human donor who had recovered from COVID-19. Sequencing used peripheral blood, obtained after recovery from COVID-19. The CDR3: CASSEGQGAIGYTF. The CDR3 DNA reads TGTGCCAGCTCCGAAGGACAGGGGGCTATTGGCTACACCTTC.